The subject of this entry is one TCR beta chain. Plated together were roughly 200,000 CFSE-labeled responder cells and roughly 200,000 irradiated, violet-dye-labeled stimulator cells. Researchers sorted proliferating CFSE-low CD3+CD4+ and CD3+CD8+ responders once the reaction had finished. This sample was taken from a study of graft-versus-host responses after intestinal transplantation. General study findings and limits: In recipient marrow, GvH clones were found, and some appeared first in ileum or blood. HvG clone declines early post-transplant were associated with peak circulating GvH levels.

Germline V gives CDR1 SGDLS, CDR2 YYNGEE. Germline trimming cut 3 bases from V and 1 base from J; bases unmatched to any gene: 5. The CDR3 runs to 16 residues. Measured with immunoSEQ multiplex PCR; TCRdb has only the in-frame clones, and not every one. The table lists about 15,000 clones, 30% to 35% of them singletons. V and J are TRBV9 and TRBJ2-2, with TRBD2 identical over 8 bases. This clonotype was sampled from a human patient who received an intestinal transplant. The sample here was alloreactive CD8+ T cells from a mixed lymphocyte reaction culture, taken before intestinal transplant. The subset: CFSE-low proliferating T cells sorted from approximately 6-day pre-transplant mixed lymphocyte reaction (GvH or HvG direction). CDR3 DNA: TGTGCCAGCAGCGATCCAAGCGGGGGGAACACCGGGGAGCTGTTTTTT. It is translated as CASSDPSGGNTGELFF.